These T cell receptor beta chains were read from a single sample in a study of blood T cell repertoires in COVID-19. The protocol was immunoSEQ multiplex PCR, while the TCRdb copy is restricted to in-frame clones and leaves out a portion. Of about 240,000 clones in the sample, just under 85% are singletons; the top ten hold roughly 9.6%. Source material: peripheral blood. All receptors come from a woman older than 75 with acute or convalescent COVID-19. CDR3s include the opening cysteine and the closing phenylalanine or tryptophan. A D gene is named only where the DNA matches it firmly. The listing skips clone size in some rows; elsewhere it reads once, few, many or a size class.

TRBV19,.,.,TRBJ1-5,CASSMRDNQPQHF,TGTGCCAGTAGTATGCGGGACAATCAGCCCCAGCATTTT
TRBV19,.,.,TRBJ1-2,CASSILGRGYTF,TGTGCCAGTAGTATTCTGGGCCGCGGCTACACCTTC
TRBV7-8,.,.,TRBJ2-2,CASSSAAVGGELFF,TGTGCCAGCAGCTCGGCAGCGGTCGGGGGAGAGCTGTTTTTT
TRBV25-1,.,.,TRBJ1-6,CASRGDSPLHF,TGTGCCAGCCGGGGTGATTCACCCCTCCACTTT
TRBV6-6,.,.,TRBJ1-5,CASSKEGGGNQPQHF,TGTGCCAGCAGCAAGGAGGGAGGCGGAAATCAGCCCCAGCATTTT
TRBV19,.,.,TRBJ2-3,CASSTSGPVPDTQYF,TGTGCCAGTAGTACGAGCGGGCCCGTCCCAGATACGCAGTATTTT
TRBV7-3,.,.,TRBJ2-7,CASSLIIGDEQYF,TGTGCCAGCAGCTTAATCATCGGGGACGAGCAGTACTTC
TRBV4-1,.,TRBD2,TRBJ2-1,CASSQRTPSGGGYNEQFF,TGCGCCAGCAGCCAACGCACGCCAAGCGGGGGGGGTTACAATGAGCAGTTCTTC
TRBV5-1,.,TRBD1,TRBJ1-3,CASSSGGTGNTIYF,TGCGCCAGCAGCTCAGGGGGCACTGGAAACACCATATATTTT
TRBV29-1,.,TRBD2,TRBJ2-1,CSSSRGGGYEQFF,TGCAGCAGTTCGCGGGGGGGTGGTTATGAGCAGTTCTTC
TRBV4-1,few,.,TRBJ1-1,CASSQVGLRPLTEAFF,TGCGCCAGCAGCCAAGTTGGACTGCGACCTCTCACTGAAGCTTTCTTT
TRBV2,.,.,TRBJ1-2,CASSGGDANYGYTF,TGTGCCAGCAGTGGGGGAGACGCTAACTATGGCTACACCTTC
TRBV18,.,TRBD2,TRBJ2-1,CASSPIHLAGGPNEQFF,TGTGCCAGCTCACCGATCCACCTAGCGGGGGGGCCCAATGAGCAGTTCTTC
TRBV14,.,.,TRBJ2-7,CASSQSSGAAEQYF,TGTGCCAGCAGCCAATCCTCAGGGGCTGCCGAGCAGTACTTC
TRBV5-4,.,.,TRBJ2-6,CASSSLASGANVLTF,TGTGCCAGCAGCTCTCTGGCTTCTGGGGCCAACGTCCTGACTTTC
TRBV4-1,.,TRBD1,TRBJ2-2,CASSQGDRGSNTGELFF,TGCGCCAGCAGCCAGGGGGACAGGGGTTCGAACACCGGGGAGCTGTTTTTT
TRBV19,.,.,TRBJ2-1,CASSGRTGGSGGVNEQFF,TGTGCCAGTAGTGGGCGGACAGGGGGAAGCGGGGGGGTTAATGAGCAGTTCTTC
TRBV5-1,.,TRBD1,TRBJ1-1,CASSSQGDTTEAFF,TGCGCCAGCAGCTCCCAGGGGGACACCACTGAAGCTTTCTTT
TRBV28,.,.,TRBJ2-2,CASRPQEGNTGELFF,TGTGCCAGCCGTCCCCAGGAGGGGAACACCGGGGAGCTGTTTTTT
TRBV25-1,.,.,TRBJ2-7,CATQGRYEQYF,TGTGCCACCCAGGGGCGGTACGAGCAGTACTTC
TRBV4-2,.,.,TRBJ1-2,CASSQEVQGNYGYTF,TGTGCCAGCAGCCAAGAAGTCCAGGGTAACTATGGCTACACCTTC
TRBV4-1,.,TRBD1,TRBJ2-1,CASSQEVTGGNEQFF,TGCGCCAGCAGCCAAGAAGTTACAGGGGGGAATGAGCAGTTCTTC
TRBV12-3/TRBV12-4,.,.,TRBJ2-3,CASSLGHQYTQYF,TGTGCCAGCAGCCTGGGACACCAATATACGCAGTATTTT
TRBV2,.,TRBD1,TRBJ1-5,CASTPTGEPSNQPQHF,TGTGCCAGCACCCCGACAGGGGAGCCTAGCAATCAGCCCCAGCATTTT
TRBV3-1/TRBV3-2,.,TRBD1,TRBJ1-1,CASSPLIARGRQAGNTEAFF,TGTGCCAGCAGCCCCCTAATCGCCAGGGGGCGACAGGCTGGGAACACTGAAGCTTTCTTT